Listed below are T cell receptor beta chains from one sample, sequenced in a study of human T cells and chemical hapten exposure. TCRdb redid the calling of the RACE reads with MiXCR, one entry per CDR3 protein. The sample consists of around 110,000 distinct CDR3 sequences, around 10% of them appearing once. Sample: whole blood, taken in connection with sensitization to the hapten diphenylcyclopropenone (DPC). These receptor sequences come from a woman aged 50 to 65 with alopecia areata. Some clones in this sample may be carry-over from other donors' samples. The conserved cysteine and the conserved F or W are not part of the CDR3 here.

j_gene	v_gene	CDR3aa
TRBJ2-3	TRBV5-5	ASSLSGTSGTDTQY
TRBJ1-4	TRBV7-8	ASSLRGEKLF
TRBJ1-2	TRBV4-3	ASSQGEGAYGYT
TRBJ2-7	TRBV21-1	ASSPVEASYEQY
TRBJ2-7	TRBV6-5	ASTLPGQGHEQY
TRBJ2-7	TRBV3-1	ASSQEISGGYYEQY
TRBJ2-7	TRBV7-9	ASSLFGTGDSGQY
TRBJ2-5	TRBV3-1	ASSQAGREQY
TRBJ2-1	TRBV3-1	ASSLMSIGNEQF
TRBJ2-7	TRBV6-5	ASSTSGEQY